These 30 T cell receptor beta chains came from one sample sequenced in a study of Graves' ophthalmopathy and Graves' hyperthyroidism. The authors amplified TCR beta CDR3 regions from RNA transcripts. RT-PCR in the first round used HTBI primers; a second-round multiplex PCR followed. Via MiXCR, TCRdb re-called the multiplex PCR reads, giving one row per CDR3 protein. Here the sample spans approximately 410,000 distinct CDR3 sequences, 15% being singletons. The material sequenced was peripheral blood. The receptor source for this set is a young woman with stable Graves' hyperthyroidism.

Of note for this clonotype: A read error may explain this, as a much larger clone is one base away. The chain is built from TRBV4-2 and TRBJ2-4; D is unresolved. Trimming shortened V by 3 bases and J by 2 bases, and 23 bases separated the two germline ends. This CDR3 region has 19 residues. Per the germline V gene, CDR1 is LGHNA and CDR2 is YNFKEQ. The CDR3 coding sequence is TGTGCCAGCAGCCATGATACCCTCACCGGGTCGTTAACCAAAAACATTCAGTACTTC. Translating it yields CASSHDTLTGSLTKNIQYF.

The chain employs TRBV2 and TRBJ1-6; no definite D call. There are 15 residues in the CDR3. Germline V gene data show CDR1 as SNHLY and CDR2 as FYNNEI. V was trimmed by 2 bases and J by 0 bases, leaving 5 bases between them. CDR3 nucleotides: TGTGCCAGCAGTGAAACTCGCTCCTATAATTCACCCCTCCACTTT. This encodes CASSETRSYNSPLHF.

This clonotype was found many times. The V call is TRBV6-2 or TRBV6-3, the J call TRBJ1-1; the D gene is possibly TRBD1 (6 bases). CDR1 MNHEY and CDR2 SVGEGT come from the germline V gene. The CDR3 runs 14 residues. Trimming left V 7 bases short and J 4 bases short, with 16 bases between. As DNA, the CDR3 is TGTGCCAGCACCAAGGGGGGGGCTGGCACTGAAGCTTTCTTT. Translated: CASTKGGAGTEAFF.

This clonotype occurred many times. The chain has TRBV15 and TRBJ1-2; D is possibly TRBD1 (5 bases). The CDR3 has 15 residues. In germline, CDR1 is LNHNV, CDR2 YYDKDF (reference sequence). V was shortened by 8 bases and J by 0 bases, with 16 bases between the two germline ends. CDR3 in amino acids: CATLDRSPANYGYTF. The CDR3 region has the DNA TGTGCCACCCTTGACAGATCCCCGGCTAACTATGGCTACACCTTC.

This clonotype was seen repeatedly, ten times or more. This chain connects TRBV12-3 or TRBV12-4 to TRBJ1-6; the D is unclear. V was pared by 6 bases and J by 8 bases, with 8 bases between. The CDR3 extends over 12 amino acids. In DNA form, the CDR3 reads TGTGCCAGCAGATTGGCAGATTCACCCCTCCACTTT. Amino acid sequence: CASRLADSPLHF.

The sample holds many counts of this clonotype. The genes are TRBV6-2 or TRBV6-3 and TRBJ1-1; D is uncertain. There are 12 residues in the CDR3. V was cut by 5 bases and J by 3 bases, with 7 bases left in between. Germline values: CDR1 MNHEY, CDR2 SVGEGT. CDR3 region: CASSKRYTEAFF. DNA for the CDR3: TGTGCCAGCAGTAAAAGGTACACTGAAGCTTTCTTT.

This clonotype was recorded at least ten times. This chain uses TRBV6-2 or TRBV6-3 with TRBJ1-1, with D unclear. Germline V gene data show CDR1 as MNHEY and CDR2 as SVGEGT. This CDR3 has 12 amino acids. With 6 bases removed from V and 0 bases from J, the gap between germline ends came to 5 bases. The CDR3 loop is CASRAMNTEAFF. For the CDR3, the DNA is TGTGCCAGCAGAGCAATGAACACTGAAGCTTTCTTT.

This clonotype came up many times. CDR3: CASRVLGLDQPQHF. The CDR3 coding sequence is TGTGCCAGTAGGGTTCTGGGTTTGGATCAGCCCCAGCATTTT. V and J are TRBV19 and TRBJ1-5; no reliable D call. From germline, CDR1 is LNHDA and CDR2 SQIVND (reference sequence). The CDR3 runs 14 residues. The germline V and J ends were trimmed by 6 bases and 5 bases, with 14 bases remaining between them. Complete variable domain (other parts from reference TRBV19 and TRBJ1-5): DGGITQSPKYLFRKEGQNVTLSCEQNLNHDAMYWYRQDPGQGLRLIYYSQIVNDFQKGDIAEGYSVSREKKESFPLTVTSAQKNPTAFYLCASRVLGLDQPQHFGDGTRLSIL.

This clonotype was recorded many times. This sequence joins TRBV9 and TRBJ1-6; unclear D gene. The V gene's germline CDR1 is SGDLS and CDR2 YYNGEE. This CDR3 comprises 13 residues. The ends were cut back, 7 bases at V and 9 bases at J, with 14 bases in the middle. In DNA, the CDR3 is TGTGCCAGCCGCGGCCCTCAAGCTTCACCCCTCCACTTT. This codes for CASRGPQASPLHF.

This clonotype was detected many times. The genes are TRBV12-3 or TRBV12-4 and TRBJ1-1; a possible D gene is TRBD1 (6 bases). The CDR3 is 14 residues long. V was cut by 7 bases and J by 5 bases, with 17 bases left in between. The CDR3 loop reads CASTPSGGWTEAFF. The CDR3 DNA is TGTGCCAGCACCCCTAGTGGGGGCTGGACTGAAGCTTTCTTT.

Comments on this clonotype: Being one base from a much bigger clone, this may be a read error. This chain joins TRBV29-1 and TRBJ1-1; 10 nucleotides align to TRBD1. The CDR3 is made up of 14 amino acids. Germline assignment: CDR1 SQVTM and CDR2 ANQGSEA. Losses at the gene ends were 4 bases for V and 4 bases for J; bases not matched to a gene: 6. CDR3 residues: CSVGQGAQGTEAFF. For the CDR3, the DNA is TGCAGCGTTGGACAGGGGGCGCAGGGCACTGAAGCTTTCTTT.

This clonotype was detected ten times or more. V and J are TRBV7-2 and TRBJ2-7; 8 positions agree with TRBD1. The CDR3 runs to 17 residues. Trimming at V came to 0 bases and at J to 3 bases, leaving 10 bases not matched to a gene. Germline V gene sequence: CDR1 SGHTA, CDR2 FQGNSA. CDR3 DNA: TGTGCCAGCAGCTTAGCTAGGGCGCGGGACAGGAACTACGAGCAGTACTTC. Amino acid sequence: CASSLARARDRNYEQYF. The entire variable domain, with the rest obtained from reference TRBV7-2 and TRBJ2-7, is as follows: GAGVSQSPSNKVTEKGKDVELRCDPISGHTALYWYRQSLGQGLEFLIYFQGNSAPDKSGLPSDRFSAERTGGSVSTLTIQRTQQEDSAVYLCASSLARARDRNYEQYFGPGTRLTVT.

This clonotype was seen a handful of times. The junction and the germline gene differ at one end; a read error may be behind it. The chain uses TRBV2 and TRBJ1-1; weak D call: TRBD1 (6 bases). The germline gives CDR1 SNHLY, CDR2 FYNNEI. This CDR3 has 17 amino acids. The CDR3 reads CASSESLEWTANTEAIF. The CDR3 DNA sequence: TGTGCCAGCAGTGAAAGTTTAGAGTGGACAGCGAACACTGAAGCTATCTTT.

Comments on this clonotype: At one boundary the junction diverges from the germline segment, which might be a read error. The V and J genes are TRBV19 and TRBJ1-1, with 8 bases that match TRBD1. This CDR3 spans 14 amino acids. Looked up from germline, CDR1 is LNHDA and CDR2 is SQIVND (reference sequence). The CDR3 DNA is TGTGCCAGTAGTGTGGACAGGGTCGTCACTGAAGCTTCCTTT. Protein: CASSVDRVVTEASF.

The chain recombines TRBV5-8 with TRBJ2-7; TRBD1 is a possible D gene (5 bases). The V end lost 6 bases, the J end lost 11 bases, and 18 bases lay between the germline ends. Germline loops: CDR1 SGHTS, CDR2 YDEGEE. This CDR3 is built from 12 residues. As DNA, the CDR3 is TGTGCCAGCACCCACCCCCAGGGCGTGGAGTACTTC. It specifies CASTHPQGVEYF.

This chain joins TRBV6-1 and TRBJ1-4; possible D gene TRBD1, 6 bases. This CDR3 comprises 15 residues. Per the germline V gene, CDR1 is MNHNS and CDR2 is SASEGT. Trimming left V 3 bases short and J 4 bases short, with 12 bases between. CDR3 sequence (DNA): TGTGCCAGCAGTGACTGGACAGAGAGTAATGAAAAACTGTTTTTT. Translating it yields CASSDWTESNEKLFF.

This clonotype showed up many times. This sequence joins TRBV20-1 and TRBJ1-6; D uncertain. CDR1 DFQATT and CDR2 SNEGSKA come from the germline V gene (reference sequence). Trimming pared 0 bases from V and 3 bases from J, leaving 6 bases between. CDR3 length: 14 amino acids. CDR3 bases: TGCAGTGCTAGAGAGCAGATCTATAATTCACCCCTCCACTTT. As protein: CSAREQIYNSPLHF.

The chain uses TRBV10-3 and TRBJ2-5; the D gene could be TRBD1 or TRBD2 (5 bases each). The CDR3 has 15 residues. V was cut by 5 bases and J by 4 bases, with 17 bases left in between. The germline CDR1 and CDR2 sequences are ENHRY and SYGVKD. The CDR3 protein is CAISSGTLSGETQYF. The CDR3 nucleotides read TGTGCCATCAGTTCCGGGACCCTGAGTGGAGAGACCCAGTACTTC.

In this sample, this clonotype turned up a few times. A much bigger clone sits one base away, suggesting this may be a read error. The genes are TRBV19 and TRBJ1-1; no reliable D call. Per the germline V gene, CDR1 is LNHDA and CDR2 is SQIVND (reference sequence). This CDR3 is 13 amino acids long. The CDR3 loop reads CASTTRMNTEALF. The CDR3 DNA is TGTGCCAGCACGACAAGGATGAACACTGAAGCTCTCTTT. The whole variable domain, filled in from reference TRBV19 and TRBJ1-1, reads DGGITQSPKYLFRKEGQNVTLSCEQNLNHDAMYWYRQDPGQGLRLIYYSQIVNDFQKGDIAEGYSVSREKKESFPLTVTSAQKNPTAFYLCASTTRMNTEALFGQGTRLTVV.

The rearrangement links TRBV19 to TRBJ1-1; D not certain. CDR1 and CDR2 (germline): LNHDA, SQIVND (reference sequence). Trimming removed 3 bases from V and 1 base from J, with 6 bases in between. The CDR3 consists of 13 residues. The CDR3 DNA follows: TGTGCCAGTAGTATGGCAGCGAACACTGAAGCTTTCTTT. Its translation: CASSMAANTEAFF.

This clonotype occurred many times. The V gene is TRBV6-1, the J gene TRBJ1-3; no reliable D call. V was trimmed by 7 bases and J by 0 bases, leaving 13 bases between them. CDR3 length: 15 amino acids. Germline values: CDR1 MNHNS, CDR2 SASEGT. CDR3 DNA sequence: TGTGCCAGCACACCGACGGTTTCCTCTGGAAACACCATATATTTT. It encodes CASTPTVSSGNTIYF.

This clonotype was seen repeatedly, ten times or more. The chain uses TRBV20-1 and TRBJ2-7; D call uncertain. The CDR3 runs 13 residues. CDR1 and CDR2 (germline): DFQATT, SNEGSKA (reference sequence). The ends were cut back, 2 bases at V and 0 bases at J, with 8 bases in the middle. CDR3 in DNA: TGCAGTGCTAGACCTAGGAGCTCCTACGAGCAGTACTTC. Amino acids: CSARPRSSYEQYF.

This clonotype appeared many times. This chain links TRBV6-1 with TRBJ1-5; D is undetermined. CDR1 and CDR2 (germline): MNHNS, SASEGT. This CDR3 contains 13 residues. Trimming left V 4 bases short and J 3 bases short, with 7 bases between. CDR3: CASSGRLNQPQHF. The CDR3 nucleotides are TGTGCCAGCAGTGGACGGCTCAATCAGCCCCAGCATTTT.

The rearrangement links TRBV11-2 to TRBJ2-5, with a tentative D call TRBD1 (5 bases). The V and J ends lost 2 bases and 8 bases respectively, with 15 bases between them. This CDR3 is 14 amino acids long. Germline CDR1 and CDR2: SGHAT and FQNNGV. In DNA, the CDR3 is TGTGCCAGCAGCTTAACAAGGGGCCAGGGAACCCAGTACTTC. Translation: CASSLTRGQGTQYF.

This clonotype was detected ten times or more. This sequence joins TRBV12-3 or TRBV12-4 and TRBJ1-5; perhaps TRBD1 as D (6 bases). CDR3 length: 15 residues. The V end was cut by 3 bases, the J end by 4 bases, with 13 bases between. The CDR3 region is CASSFEQGKNQPQHF. Here the CDR3 DNA reads TGTGCCAGCAGTTTTGAGCAGGGGAAAAATCAGCCCCAGCATTTT.

Many counts were recorded for this clonotype. The chain is built from TRBV9 and TRBJ1-2; D is perhaps TRBD1 (6 bases). Germline V gives CDR1 SGDLS, CDR2 YYNGEE. The CDR3 covers 14 residues. V dropped 0 bases and J dropped 6 bases, with 12 bases sitting between them. DNA for the CDR3: TGTGCCAGCAGCGTAGCAAACTCAGGGGATGGCTACACCTTC. As protein: CASSVANSGDGYTF.

V is TRBV4-1 and J is TRBJ2-2, with D possibly matching TRBD1 (6 bases). Germline loops: CDR1 MGHRA, CDR2 YSYEKL. This CDR3 comprises 15 residues. Trimming took off 4 bases at V and 5 bases at J, with 14 bases between the two ends. This CDR3 is CASSLGQFLTGELFF. In nucleotides, the CDR3 is TGCGCCAGCAGCCTCGGACAGTTTCTTACCGGGGAGCTGTTTTTT.

CDR3 bases: TGTGCCAGCAGACCTGACATTAGCAATCAGCCCCAGCATTTT. Its protein product is CASRPDISNQPQHF. J is TRBJ1-5 and V is TRBV6-2 or TRBV6-3; D is unclear. The V gene's germline CDR1 is MNHEY and CDR2 SVGEGT. The length of the CDR3 is 14 residues. With 6 bases removed from V and 0 bases from J, the gap between germline ends came to 9 bases.

This clonotype appeared many times. The genes are TRBV20-1 and TRBJ2-2; TRBD1 matches 7 bases. Germline V gives CDR1 DFQATT, CDR2 SNEGSKA (reference sequence). The CDR3 contains 15 residues. The ends lost 6 bases at V and 1 base at J; junction bases unmatched: 8. The CDR3 DNA reads as TGCAGTGCCTTACGAGGGGGCCTGAACACCGGGGAGCTGTTTTTT. Protein: CSALRGGLNTGELFF.

This sequence joins TRBV12-3 or TRBV12-4 and TRBJ2-5, with 11 bases identical to TRBD2. The V segment lost 3 bases and the J segment 2 bases; nucleotides outside the gene matches: 8. The CDR3 contains 17 residues. The CDR3, as DNA: TGTGCCAGCAGTTTTATTACTAGCGGGGGTACTCAAGAGACCCAGTACTTC. Translated, it gives CASSFITSGGTQETQYF.